This TCR beta chain derives from a study of molecular identifiers for immune sequencing clone quantification. This clonotype was observed many times. Its antigen is unknown. With V trimmed by 5 bases and J by 2 bases, 2 bases remained unmatched. Germline values: CDR1 DFQATT, CDR2 SNEGSKA (reference sequence). This CDR3 contains 12 residues. Overall study findings and caveats: Highly expanded clone sizes could end up underestimated if a barcode were shared by identical TCR molecules. Clones carrying above 20 RNA copies accounted for over 97% of effector molecules, under 1% in naive cells.

TCRdb re-called the PCR reads through MiXCR, storing one row per CDR3 protein. The top ten clones hold 0.7% to 1% of a sample with about 640,000 distinct CDR3 sequences, less than 20% of them seen once. The clonotype originates from a human donor in good health. Some libraries in this study had Jurkat cell RNA spiked in. This rearrangement joins TRBV20-1 to TRBJ2-7; the match to TRBD2 covers 8 bases. The sequenced material came from naive CD8+ T cells from blood, with Jurkat cell RNA spiked in. Stated subset: FACS-sorted CD8+CD4-CCR7+CD45RA+ naive T cells. The CDR3 nucleotides read TGCAGTGCTCCGGGACTAGCCTACGAGCAGTACTTC. Its translation is CSAPGLAYEQYF.